These T cell receptor beta chains were read from a single sample in a study of blood T cell repertoires in COVID-19. Data came from immunoSEQ multiplex PCR; TCRdb stores just in-frame clones and leaves some out. The profile covers over 100,000 clones, with around 86% appearing a single time and 7.9% taken by the ten largest. The sequencing sample was made of peripheral blood. The source is a man in his 70s with acute or convalescent COVID-19. Each CDR3 is given with its conserved first and last residue.

CDR3: CASSSTGLWETQYF
length: 14
J: TRBJ2-5
V: TRBV11-2

CDR3: CASSLSTGFAGELFF
length: 15
J: TRBJ2-2
V: TRBV7-3

CDR3: CASRRLAGNNEQFF
length: 14
J: TRBJ2-1
V: TRBV2

CDR3: CASSGLAGDTQYF
length: 13
J: TRBJ2-3
V: TRBV19

CDR3: CASSSTGYSPLHF
length: 13
J: TRBJ1-6
V: TRBV7-9

CDR3: CASSVESRSEAFF
length: 13
J: TRBJ1-1
V: TRBV9

CDR3: CASRSGLAGNEQFF
length: 14
J: TRBJ2-1
V: TRBV6-4

CDR3: CAAGYNEQFF
length: 10
J: TRBJ2-1
V: TRBV28

CDR3: CASSLPQADTQYF
length: 13
J: TRBJ2-3
V: TRBV5-4

CDR3: CASSQDMVGYYGYTF
length: 15
J: TRBJ1-2
V: TRBV14

CDR3: CASSLAFSGQAVLGNTEAFF
length: 20
J: TRBJ1-1
V: TRBV5-1

CDR3: CASSWGVDQPQHF
length: 13
J: TRBJ1-5
V: TRBV28

CDR3: CASSESSGSSYEQYF
length: 15
J: TRBJ2-7
V: TRBV10-1

CDR3: CASSLPLRLAGGYNEQFF
length: 18
J: TRBJ2-1
V: TRBV7-9

CDR3: CASAPGQGSTDTQYF
length: 15
J: TRBJ2-3
V: TRBV12-5

CDR3: CASIQGSDGTEAFF
length: 14
J: TRBJ1-1
V: TRBV23-1

CDR3: CASSFPRTGVVDTEAFF
length: 17
J: TRBJ1-1
V: TRBV7-9

CDR3: CASSSNDFAADTQYF
length: 15
J: TRBJ2-3
V: TRBV6-2/TRBV6-3

CDR3: CASSLSGQGALHF
length: 13
J: TRBJ1-6
V: TRBV27

CDR3: CALNNEQFF
length: 9
J: TRBJ2-1
V: TRBV30

CDR3: CASSFSGQGLLAEAFF
length: 16
J: TRBJ1-1
V: TRBV28

CDR3: CASRRTGASYEQYF
length: 14
J: TRBJ2-7
V: TRBV13

CDR3: CASSPGNSGRETQYF
length: 15
J: TRBJ2-5
V: TRBV5-1

CDR3: CASSLDNSFSGNTIYF
length: 16
J: TRBJ1-3
V: TRBV5-4

CDR3: CASPRQGARDTQYF
length: 14
J: TRBJ2-3
V: TRBV5-8

CDR3: CASSLGGGAYEQYF
length: 14
J: TRBJ2-7
V: TRBV7-9

CDR3: CASSQTRNGGNEQFF
length: 15
J: TRBJ2-1
V: TRBV3-1/TRBV3-2

CDR3: CASSVGEPGELFF
length: 13
J: TRBJ2-2
V: TRBV9

CDR3: CAWSVLGAHEKLFF
length: 14
J: TRBJ1-4
V: TRBV30

CDR3: CASSAGGDTEAFF
length: 13
J: TRBJ1-1
V: TRBV5-1

CDR3: CASSLGSSGSVDTQYF
length: 16
J: TRBJ2-3
V: TRBV5-1

CDR3: CASSSGMQETQYF
length: 13
J: TRBJ2-5
V: TRBV7-3

CDR3: CASSNSGTGDNEQFF
length: 15
J: TRBJ2-1
V: TRBV28

CDR3: CASSQGFSRSYEQYF
length: 15
J: TRBJ2-7
V: TRBV4-1

CDR3: CASSLPTGYGYTF
length: 13
J: TRBJ1-2
V: TRBV5-1

CDR3: CASSVIPGQGGYTF
length: 14
J: TRBJ1-2
V: TRBV9

CDR3: CASKTSGAGGELFF
length: 14
J: TRBJ2-2
V: TRBV19

CDR3: CASSSLRSEGTEAFF
length: 15
J: TRBJ1-1
V: TRBV27

CDR3: CATSPSGGNQPQHF
length: 14
J: TRBJ1-5
V: TRBV15

CDR3: CASSSGTSHPGTDTQYF
length: 17
J: TRBJ2-3
V: TRBV5-1

CDR3: CASGQRGARYNEQFF
length: 15
J: TRBJ2-1
V: TRBV6-5

CDR3: CASSSQTTGKQYF
length: 13
J: TRBJ2-7
V: TRBV11-3